These 21 T cell receptor beta chains were all obtained from the same sample, sequenced in a study of cytomegalovirus exposure and HLA in healthy donors. The PCR contained 60 Vbeta and 13 Jbeta primers. Profiling relied on immunoSEQ multiplex PCR, and the TCRdb table lists in-frame clones only, not all of them. The sample records 150,000 to 200,000 clones, 70% to 85% being singletons. Sequencing used PBMCs. The origin of the receptors is a man aged 45-65 years in good health and CMV-seropositive.

CDR3 nucleotide sequence: TGCGCCAGCAGTCAATCGGGCAGGATCAGGTACGAGCAGTACTTC. It yields the protein CASSQSGRIRYEQYF. V is TRBV23-1 and J is TRBJ2-7; no reliable D call. TRBV23-1 is an open reading frame, and its role is uncertain. CDR3 length: 15 residues. Trimming stripped 0 bases from V and 4 bases from J, with 13 bases between.

The J gene is TRBJ2-3, the V gene TRBV19; 8 bases are a match to TRBD2. J was trimmed by 1 base and V by 5 bases; bases with no gene match: 5. The length of the CDR3 is 15 residues. CDR1 and CDR2 (germline): LNHDA, SQIVND (reference sequence). CDR3 in DNA: TGTGCCAGTAGTGGATCGACTAGCGGCACAGATACGCAGTATTTT. Translation: CASSGSTSGTDTQYF.

V is TRBV30 and J is TRBJ1-5; D possibly corresponds to TRBD1 (5 bases). The CDR3 extends over 14 amino acids. Germline V lookup: CDR1 GTSNPN, CDR2 SVGIG (reference sequence). V was shortened by 1 base and J by 4 bases, with 11 bases between the two germline ends. The CDR3 region has the DNA TGTGCCTGGAGTGCCGGACATCAGAATCAGCCCCAGCATTTT. This encodes CAWSAGHQNQPQHF. Based on the CDR3 plus reference TRBV30 and TRBJ1-5, the full variable domain is SQTIHQWPATLVQPVGSPLSLECTVEGTSNPNLYWYRQAAGRGLQLLFYSVGIGQISSEVPQNLSASRPQDRQFILSSKKLLLSDSGFYLCAWSAGHQNQPQHFGDGTRLSIL.

J is TRBJ2-1 and V is TRBV7-9; perhaps TRBD1 as D (7 bases). The CDR3 extends over 14 amino acids. Trimming took off 5 bases at V and 8 bases at J, with 16 bases between the two ends. CDR1 SEHNR and CDR2 FQNEAQ come from the germline V gene (reference sequence). DNA of the CDR3: TGTGCCAGCAGCGTGGGGGGACAGTGGGATGAGCAGTTCTTC. Residues: CASSVGGQWDEQFF.

V and J are TRBV5-1 and TRBJ2-7; perhaps TRBD2 as D (6 bases). The CDR3 contains 14 residues. Trimming removed 3 bases at V and 2 bases at J, with 12 bases between. Germline-derived CDR1 and CDR2 are SGHRS and YFSETQ. DNA of the CDR3: TGCGCCAGCAGCTGGGGGACTTCGGCCTACGAGCAGTACTTC. It specifies CASSWGTSAYEQYF.

The rearrangement uses TRBV11-3 and TRBJ2-1; 9 nucleotides match TRBD2. Germline V CDR1 and CDR2: SGHNT, YENEEA. V was clipped by 4 bases and J by 7 bases; unmatched bases: 5. The CDR3 runs 14 residues. The CDR3 reads CASSSRTSENEQFF. The CDR3, as DNA: TGTGCCAGCAGCTCCCGGACTAGCGAGAATGAGCAGTTCTTC.

This rearrangement joins TRBV10-3 to TRBJ2-1, with TRBD1 as a possible D gene (5 bases). Per germline, CDR1 ENHRY and CDR2 SYGVKD. V lost 4 bases and J 9 bases, leaving 10 bases between the germline ends. This CDR3 contains 12 residues. This chain's CDR3 is CAISGDSPEQFF. In nucleotides, the CDR3 is TGTGCCATCAGTGGCGACAGTCCTGAGCAGTTCTTC.

The rearrangement uses TRBV4-1 and TRBJ1-1; no firm D call. The germline CDR1 and CDR2 sequences are MGHRA and YSYEKL. CDR3 length equals 14 residues. V lost 3 bases and J lost 1, with 9 bases in between. CDR3 protein: CASSQLKQNTEAFF. The CDR3 nucleotides are TGCGCCAGCAGCCAGTTGAAACAGAACACTGAAGCTTTCTTT.

The chain joins TRBV4-2 to TRBJ1-5, with D maybe TRBD1 (6 bases). Between the trimmed V and J ends, which lost 8 bases and 4 bases, there was a span of 18 bases. The CDR3 length is 15 residues. Per germline, CDR1 LGHNA and CDR2 YNFKEQ. The CDR3 protein is CASSYGGAGNQPQHF. The CDR3 DNA reads TGTGCCAGCTCCTACGGGGGGGCGGGGAATCAGCCCCAGCATTTT.

This clone has just a few counts. This sequence joins TRBV2 and TRBJ2-3, with 10 bases that match TRBD2. This CDR3 has 15 residues. The V gene end was trimmed by 5 bases and the J gene end by 1 base; junction bases not matched to a gene: 3. Germline V gene sequence: CDR1 SNHLY, CDR2 FYNNEI. CDR3 coding DNA: TGTGCCAGCAGTACTAGCGGGGTGGGCACAGATACGCAGTATTTT. Protein product: CASSTSGVGTDTQYF.

This chain links TRBV29-1 with TRBJ2-3; 8 bases agree with TRBD2. The CDR3 totals 15 residues. Germline V gene data show CDR1 as SQVTM and CDR2 as ANQGSEA. After removal of 4 bases from V and 2 bases from J, the junction contained 8 bases not matched to a gene. CDR3 nucleotides: TGCAGCGTTGCTGGGGGGCGGGGGGACACAGATACGCAGTATTTT. Translation: CSVAGGRGDTDTQYF.

V is TRBV7-9 and J is TRBJ1-2; the D is unclear. This CDR3 comprises 14 residues. Trimming removed 4 bases from V and 6 bases from J, with 15 bases in between. The V gene's germline CDR1 is SEHNR and CDR2 FQNEAQ (reference sequence). CDR3 DNA: TGTGCCAGCAGCTCGTTCGGCAGGTCCGATGGCTACACCTTC. This gives the protein CASSSFGRSDGYTF.

The CDR3 is CASSVSRDRGRDTEAFF. The CDR3 region has the DNA TGTGCCAGCTCAGTAAGCCGGGACAGGGGGCGCGACACTGAAGCTTTCTTT. The V gene is TRBV18, the J gene TRBJ1-1, with 12 bases lining up with TRBD1. Germline V gene sequence: CDR1 KGHSH, CDR2 LQKENI. CDR3 size: 17 residues. The ends lost 5 bases at V and 3 bases at J; junction bases unmatched: 10.

The chain links TRBV19 to TRBJ2-5, with TRBD2 identical over 10 bases. The germline CDR1 and CDR2 sequences are LNHDA and SQIVND (reference sequence). The length of the CDR3 is 16 residues. Trimming took 5 bases from V and 4 from J; bases not matched to a gene: 10. The CDR3 here is CASSAPSGRGGETQYF. For the CDR3, the DNA is TGTGCCAGTAGTGCCCCTAGCGGGAGAGGGGGAGAGACCCAGTACTTC.

The CDR3 nucleotides read TGTGCCAGCAGTTCAGCTACGGGGCAGCCCCAGCATTTT. Protein: CASSSATGQPQHF. The J gene is TRBJ1-5, the V gene TRBV27; no reliable D call. Germline lookup yields CDR1 MNHEY and CDR2 SMNVEV (reference sequence). The CDR3 length is 13 residues. Trimming stripped 4 bases from V and 7 bases from J, with 11 bases between.

With regard to this clone: Other DNA sequences within the sample encode an identical CDR3. The gene calls are TRBV19 and TRBJ1-5, with D uncertain. The CDR3 contains 15 residues. Germline-derived CDR1 and CDR2 are LNHDA and SQIVND (reference sequence). Deletions cut 6 bases from V and 8 bases from J, with 20 bases between. The CDR3 nucleotides read TGTGCCAGTAGGGCGGTCGACTTGGAATGGGAGCCCCAGCATTTT. Its protein product is CASRAVDLEWEPQHF. Full variable domain (outside the CDR3, taken from reference TRBV19 and TRBJ1-5): DGGITQSPKYLFRKEGQNVTLSCEQNLNHDAMYWYRQDPGQGLRLIYYSQIVNDFQKGDIAEGYSVSREKKESFPLTVTSAQKNPTAFYLCASRAVDLEWEPQHFGDGTRLSIL.

The CDR3: CASSSLEGGVRTGELFF. CDR3 DNA: TGTGCCAGCAGCTCTTTGGAAGGGGGTGTAAGGACCGGGGAGCTGTTTTTT. The chain uses TRBV7-9 and TRBJ2-2, with D possibly matching TRBD1 (6 bases). Trimming pared 4 bases from V and 5 bases from J, leaving 20 bases between. In germline, CDR1 is SEHNR, CDR2 FQNEAQ (reference sequence). The CDR3 spans 17 residues.

J is TRBJ1-2 and V is TRBV20-1; D might be TRBD1 (5 bases). CDR3 length: 11 amino acids. V dropped 1 base and J dropped 7 bases, with 7 bases sitting between them. Germline values: CDR1 DFQATT, CDR2 SNEGSKA (reference sequence). This CDR3 is CSARGGAGYTF. CDR3 sequence (DNA): TGCAGTGCTAGAGGGGGCGCTGGCTACACCTTC.

This clone was counted a single time. This chain's CDR3 is CASSEESGGMADTQYF. The CDR3 bases are TGCGCCAGCAGTGAGGAGTCGGGAGGGATGGCAGATACGCAGTATTTT. This chain connects TRBV10-2 to TRBJ2-3, with 8 bases fitting TRBD2. Germline V gene sequence: CDR1 WSHSY, CDR2 SAAADI. Trimming cost V 2 bases and J 4 bases; bases outside gene matches: 8. This CDR3 has 16 amino acids.

A single count supports this clone. The chain links TRBV5-4 to TRBJ2-1; D is perhaps TRBD1 (5 bases). The CDR3 has 16 residues. Trimming took off 0 bases at V and 4 bases at J, with 14 bases between the two ends. Germline V gene sequence: CDR1 SGHNT, CDR2 YYREEE (reference sequence). The CDR3 reads CASSLEAGLRYNEQFF. CDR3 DNA: TGTGCCAGCAGCTTGGAAGCAGGGCTGAGATACAATGAGCAGTTCTTC.

This clone was seen only a few times. The J gene is TRBJ2-4, the V gene TRBV6-5; D is perhaps TRBD2 (6 bases). This CDR3 spans 15 amino acids. Trimming stripped 8 bases from V and 0 bases from J, with 14 bases between. Germline CDR1 MNHEY, CDR2 SVGAGI. CDR3 coding DNA: TGTGCCAGCTTGGAGCGGGTCGTAGCCAAAAACATTCAGTACTTC. It encodes CASLERVVAKNIQYF.